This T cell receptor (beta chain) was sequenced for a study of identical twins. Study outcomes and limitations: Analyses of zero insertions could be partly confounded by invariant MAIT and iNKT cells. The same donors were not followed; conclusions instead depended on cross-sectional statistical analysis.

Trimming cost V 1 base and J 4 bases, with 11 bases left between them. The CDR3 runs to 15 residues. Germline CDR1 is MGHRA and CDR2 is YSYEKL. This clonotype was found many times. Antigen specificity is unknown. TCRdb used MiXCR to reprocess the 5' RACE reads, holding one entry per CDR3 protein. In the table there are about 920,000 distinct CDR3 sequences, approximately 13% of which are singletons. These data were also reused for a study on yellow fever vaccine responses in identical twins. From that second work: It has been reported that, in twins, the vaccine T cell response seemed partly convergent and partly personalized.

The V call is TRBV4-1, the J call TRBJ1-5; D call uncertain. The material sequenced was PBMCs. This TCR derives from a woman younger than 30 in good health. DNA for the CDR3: TGCGCCAGCAGCCAAGGGCGGGGTTTAAATCAGCCCCAGCATTTT. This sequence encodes CASSQGRGLNQPQHF.